This is a list of T cell receptor beta chains from one sample in a study of cytomegalovirus exposure and HLA in healthy donors. Here immunoSEQ multiplex PCR was the method, and the copy in TCRdb shows in-frame clones only, minus some. The sample carries 90,000 or so clones, 80% to 90% recorded once. The specimen was PBMCs. Receptor source: a man aged 25-40 years in good health and CMV-seropositive. Both conserved end residues are part of each CDR3. The D gene is left open where the match is weak. Clone size is not always given. Where it is, it says once, few, many or a class for expanded clones.

J gene | V gene | D gene | clone size | CDR3 DNA | CDR3 protein
TRBJ2-7 | TRBV9 | TRBD1 | - | TGTGCCAGCAGCTACCGGACAGGGTCCTACGAGCAGTACTTC | CASSYRTGSYEQYF
TRBJ2-5 | TRBV11-3 | TRBD1 | - | TGTGCCAGCAGCCTCGGGACAGGGGGTATCCAAGAGACCCAGTACTTC | CASSLGTGGIQETQYF
TRBJ1-2 | TRBV27 | - | - | TGTGCCAGCAGTTTATCAGTTGACGGGGTCTACACCTTC | CASSLSVDGVYTF
TRBJ1-5 | TRBV19 | - | - | TGTGCCAGTAGTATAGAGGAGGGAAGTCAGCCCCAGCATTTT | CASSIEEGSQPQHF
TRBJ1-5 | TRBV28 | - | - | TGTGCCAGCACCCCAGCCGGGATAGGCAATCAGCCCCAGCATTTT | CASTPAGIGNQPQHF
TRBJ2-2 | TRBV5-1 | - | - | TGCGCCAGCAGAACTTACACCGGGGAGCTGTTTTTT | CASRTYTGELFF
TRBJ1-5 | TRBV28 | - | once | TGTGCCAGCAGTTCCTTAAATCAGCCCCAGCATTTT | CASSSLNQPQHF
TRBJ2-3 | TRBV6-6 | TRBD2 | - | TGTGCCACCCAACCTTGGACTAGCCCGCTCGGGCAGTATTTT | CATQPWTSPLGQYF
TRBJ1-5 | TRBV7-8 | TRBD1 | - | TGTGCCAGCAGCTCCTTCCCAGGGGGCGGCAATCAGCCCCAGCATTTT | CASSSFPGGGNQPQHF
TRBJ2-4 | TRBV28 | - | once | TGTGCCAGCAGTGGGCGAAAAGGCAAAAACATTCAGTACTTC | CASSGRKGKNIQYF
TRBJ2-2 | TRBV18 | TRBD2 | few | TGTGCCAGCTCACCACGCCCTAGCGGGACCGGGGAGCTGTTTTTT | CASSPRPSGTGELFF
TRBJ2-7 | TRBV6-5 | TRBD1 | - | TGTGCCAGCAGTTATAATGCCGGGACAGTTCGTTACGAGCAGTACTTC | CASSYNAGTVRYEQYF
TRBJ1-1 | TRBV6-6 | - | - | TGTGCCAGCAGTCCCGAGGGGAACACTGAAGCTTTCTTT | CASSPEGNTEAFF
TRBJ2-2 | TRBV15 | - | - | TGTGCCACCAGCGACAGGTGGAACACCGGGGAGCTGTTTTTT | CATSDRWNTGELFF
TRBJ2-3 | TRBV2 | TRBD1 | - | TGTGCCAGCGGATATTCCGGGACAGGGTGCTTTTTT | CASGYSGTGCFF
TRBJ2-7 | TRBV18 | - | - | TGTGCCAGCTCCCGAGGGGGGGGCCCCACCTACGAGCAGTACTTC | CASSRGGGPTYEQYF
TRBJ1-2 | TRBV28 | - | - | TGTGCCAGCAGTTACCACCAGGGAAACGGCTACACCTTC | CASSYHQGNGYTF
TRBJ2-5 | TRBV28 | TRBD2 | - | TGTGCCAGCAGCAAAACGGGACTACCCCAAGAGACCCAGTACTTC | CASSKTGLPQETQYF
TRBJ1-1 | TRBV5-1 | - | few | TGCGCCAGCAGCTTGACAGGAAACATGAACACTGAAGCTTTCTTT | CASSLTGNMNTEAFF
TRBJ1-2 | TRBV28 | - | - | TGTGCCAGCAGTTCCGACACAGGCCAGGGGCCACCTCGGGGCTACACCTTC | CASSSDTGQGPPRGYTF
TRBJ2-3 | TRBV6-1 | - | - | TGTGCCAGCAGTGCGAATGTGCGGGATAGCACAGATACGCAGTATTTT | CASSANVRDSTDTQYF
TRBJ2-5 | TRBV19 | TRBD2 | - | TGTGCCAGTAGTATCCTAGCGGGAGAAGAGACCCAGTACTTC | CASSILAGEETQYF
TRBJ1-3 | TRBV19 | - | once | TGTGCCAGTAAGCAGTCGTGGAGCTCTGGAAACACCATATATTTT | CASKQSWSSGNTIYF
TRBJ2-3 | TRBV6-1 | TRBD2 | - | TGTGCCAGCAGTGGGACTAGCGGTGTCACAGATACGCAGTATTTT | CASSGTSGVTDTQYF
TRBJ2-7 | TRBV6-1 | - | few | TGTGCCAGCAACCAACAGGGAGCGGACGAGCAGTACTTC | CASNQQGADEQYF
TRBJ1-3 | TRBV7-2 | - | - | TGTGCCAGCAGCTTGTCCCACAGATCCGGAAACACCATATATTTT | CASSLSHRSGNTIYF
TRBJ2-2 | TRBV5-1 | - | few | TGCGCCAGCAGCTGGTCTACCGGGAGCGGGACCGGGGAGCTGTTTTTT | CASSWSTGSGTGELFF
TRBJ2-4 | TRBV29-1 | TRBD1 | - | TGCAGCGCCGCGTTCATTAGTGCCGGGACAGTGAATCAGTACTTC | CSAAFISAGTVNQYF
TRBJ1-4 | TRBV11-2 | - | - | TGTGCCAGCAGCTGGGGGGGCGCAGTATTAACTAATGAAAAACTGTTTTTT | CASSWGGAVLTNEKLFF
TRBJ2-1 | TRBV2 | - | - | TGTGCCAGCAGCCGGGAGTTAAAGAATGAGCAGTTCTTC | CASSRELKNEQFF
TRBJ1-5 | TRBV27 | TRBD1 | - | TGTGCCAGCAGTCCCGGGACAGGGTTGGGTCAGCCCCAGCATTTT | CASSPGTGLGQPQHF
TRBJ2-7 | TRBV7-8 | - | - | TGTGCCAGCAGCTTAGACAGGGATGACTACGAGCAGTACTTC | CASSLDRDDYEQYF
TRBJ2-2 | TRBV7-2 | - | - | TGTGCCAGCTTTAGGGGGAGGGCGAACACCGGGGAGCTGTTTTTT | CASFRGRANTGELFF
TRBJ2-2 | TRBV5-1 | - | - | TGCGCCAGCAGCTTGGACTGGGACTCGGGCGGCGGGGAGCTGTTTTTT | CASSLDWDSGGGELFF
TRBJ2-1 | TRBV18 | - | - | TGTGCCAGCTGCCGGGACACATCCTACAATGAGCAGTTCTTC | CASCRDTSYNEQFF
TRBJ2-1 | TRBV29-1 | TRBD2 | - | TGCAGCGTTGTTTTGCTAGCGGGCTACAATGAGCAGTTCTTC | CSVVLLAGYNEQFF
TRBJ2-7 | TRBV18 | TRBD2 | - | TGTGCCAGCTCACCATGGAGCGGGGAGATTTACGAGCAGTACTTC | CASSPWSGEIYEQYF
TRBJ2-3 | TRBV28 | - | - | TGTGCCAGCAGTCGCCTGACAGGCACAGATACGCAGTATTTT | CASSRLTGTDTQYF
TRBJ2-2 | TRBV27 | - | - | TGTGCCAGCAGTTTATCCATTGACACCGGGGAGCTGTTTTTT | CASSLSIDTGELFF
TRBJ2-1 | TRBV7-8 | TRBD2 | - | TGTGCCAGCAGCCCACCTACTAGCGGGAGGTACGATGAGCAGTTCTTC | CASSPPTSGRYDEQFF
TRBJ1-3 | TRBV5-1 | TRBD1 | - | TGCGCCAGCAGCCCAAGGGGGCTAGGTACTGGAAACACCATATATTTT | CASSPRGLGTGNTIYF
TRBJ2-5 | TRBV6-6 | - | - | TGTGCCAGCGCTTCTGTGGCAGAGACCCAGTACTTC | CASASVAETQYF
TRBJ1-2 | TRBV7-9 | TRBD1 | - | TGTGCCAGCAGCTTCAGGGGGCCGTCTAACTATGGCTACACCTTC | CASSFRGPSNYGYTF
TRBJ2-3 | TRBV30 | - | - | TGTGCCTGGAGTGTAATTAGAGGCGGCACAGATACGCAGTATTTT | CAWSVIRGGTDTQYF
TRBJ1-1 | TRBV21-1 | - | - | TGTGCCAGCAGCAAAGGGGAGAGGACCTCAGAGGATGAAGCTTTCTTT | CASSKGERTSEDEAFF
TRBJ2-7 | TRBV5-1 | TRBD1 | - | TGCGCCAGCAGCTTACAAGGGACAGGGGGTTACGAGCAGTACTTC | CASSLQGTGGYEQYF
TRBJ1-5 | TRBV19 | - | - | TGTGCCAGTAGGCAGGGCTATAGCAATCAGCCCCAGCATTTT | CASRQGYSNQPQHF
TRBJ2-2 | TRBV28 | - | - | TGTGCCAGCAGTTTACCCGGGATCAACACCGGGGAGCTGTTTTTT | CASSLPGINTGELFF
TRBJ2-7 | TRBV5-4 | TRBD2 | - | TGTGCCAGCAGCCCGATTGGACTAGCGGGAAACTACGAGCAGTACTTC | CASSPIGLAGNYEQYF
TRBJ1-2 | TRBV30 | - | once | TGTGCCTGGAGTGTAGAGTATGGCTACACCTTC | CAWSVEYGYTF
TRBJ2-7 | TRBV7-8 | TRBD2 | - | TGTGCCAGCAGCGTCCAGGGACTAGCCCCCGAGCAGTACTTC | CASSVQGLAPEQYF
TRBJ1-5 | TRBV19 | - | - | TGTGCCAGTAATCTTGGACAGTATAGCAATCAGCCCCAGCATTTT | CASNLGQYSNQPQHF
TRBJ2-5 | TRBV7-8 | - | - | TGTGCCAGCAGCTTAACAGGCCCGGAGACCCAGTACTTC | CASSLTGPETQYF
TRBJ2-1 | TRBV5-5 | TRBD2 | - | TGTGCCAGCAGCTCGAGCGGGAGCTCCTACAATGAGCAGTTCTTC | CASSSSGSSYNEQFF
TRBJ2-3 | TRBV10-2 | TRBD2 | - | TGCGCCAGCAGGGATCGGACTAGCGGGAGTGATAATACGCAGTATTTT | CASRDRTSGSDNTQYF